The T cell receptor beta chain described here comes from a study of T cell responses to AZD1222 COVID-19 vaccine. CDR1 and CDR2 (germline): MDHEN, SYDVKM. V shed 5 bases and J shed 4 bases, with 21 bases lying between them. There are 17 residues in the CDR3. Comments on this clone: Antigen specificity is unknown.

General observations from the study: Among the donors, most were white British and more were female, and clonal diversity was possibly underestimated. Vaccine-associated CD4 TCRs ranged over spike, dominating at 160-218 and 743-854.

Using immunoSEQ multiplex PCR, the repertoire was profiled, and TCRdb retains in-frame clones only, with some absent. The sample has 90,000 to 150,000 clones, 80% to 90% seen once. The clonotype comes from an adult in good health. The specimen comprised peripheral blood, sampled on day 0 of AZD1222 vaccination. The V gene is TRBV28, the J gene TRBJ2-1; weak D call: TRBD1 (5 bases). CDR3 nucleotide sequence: TGTGCCAGCAGTCCCCGACAGAGTATAAGGATATACAATGAGCAGTTCTTC. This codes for CASSPRQSIRIYNEQFF.